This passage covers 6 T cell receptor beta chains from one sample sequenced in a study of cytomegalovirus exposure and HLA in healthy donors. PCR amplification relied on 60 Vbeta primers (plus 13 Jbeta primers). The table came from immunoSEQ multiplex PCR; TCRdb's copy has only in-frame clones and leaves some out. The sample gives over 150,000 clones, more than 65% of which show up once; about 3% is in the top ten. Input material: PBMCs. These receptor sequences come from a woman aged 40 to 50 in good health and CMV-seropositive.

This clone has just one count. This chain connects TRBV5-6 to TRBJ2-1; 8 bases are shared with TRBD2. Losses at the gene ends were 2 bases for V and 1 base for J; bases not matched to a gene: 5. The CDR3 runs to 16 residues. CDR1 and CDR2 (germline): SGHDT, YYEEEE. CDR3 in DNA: TGTGCCAGCAGCTTTTTGAGCGGGAGTTCCTACAATGAGCAGTTCTTC. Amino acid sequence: CASSFLSGSSYNEQFF.

The CDR3 here is CASSLEGGDSYEQYF. CDR3 sequence (DNA): TGCGCCAGCAGCTTGGAGGGGGGGGACTCCTACGAGCAGTACTTC. This chain links TRBV5-1 with TRBJ2-7; perhaps TRBD2 as D (7 bases). CDR3 length: 15 residues. CDR1 and CDR2 (germline): SGHRS, YFSETQ. V lost 0 bases and J 0 bases, leaving 10 bases between the germline ends.

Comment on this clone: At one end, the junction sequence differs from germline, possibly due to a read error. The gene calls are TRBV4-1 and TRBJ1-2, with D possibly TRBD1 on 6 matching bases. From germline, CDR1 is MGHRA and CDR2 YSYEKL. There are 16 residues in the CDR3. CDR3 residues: CASSQDGGGRNYGYPF. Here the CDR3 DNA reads TGCGCCAGCAGCCAAGACGGCGGGGGCCGCAACTATGGCTACCCCTTC.

CDR3: CASSLDTYGYTF. In DNA, the CDR3 is TGTGCCAGCAGCTTGGACACCTATGGCTACACCTTC. This rearrangement joins TRBV5-4 to TRBJ1-2; D is ambiguous. Germline V lookup: CDR1 SGHNT, CDR2 YYREEE (reference sequence). CDR3 length equals 12 residues. Deletions cut 0 bases from V and 4 bases from J, with 4 bases between.

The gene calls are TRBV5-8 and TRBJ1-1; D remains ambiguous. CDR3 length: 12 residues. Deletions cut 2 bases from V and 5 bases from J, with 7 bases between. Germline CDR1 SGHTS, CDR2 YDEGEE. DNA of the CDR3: TGTGCCAGCAGCTTCTCCGGGACTGAAGCTTTCTTT. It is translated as CASSFSGTEAFF.

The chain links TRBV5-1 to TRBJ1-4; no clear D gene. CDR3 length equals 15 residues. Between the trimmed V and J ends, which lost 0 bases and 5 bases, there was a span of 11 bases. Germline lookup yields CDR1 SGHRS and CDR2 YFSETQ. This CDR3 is CASSLGEDGNEKLFF. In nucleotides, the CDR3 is TGCGCCAGCAGCTTGGGGGAGGACGGCAATGAAAAACTGTTTTTT.